A single sample is the source of the 24 T cell receptor beta chains below, sequenced in a study of CD8 T cells in Susac syndrome. RNA was extracted with the RNeasy kit, and a quantity of 0.5 to 1 ug was reverse transcribed using random hexamers. From the immunoSEQ multiplex PCR reads, TCRdb called clonotypes with MiXCR, one entry per CDR3 protein. This sample has 150,000 to 200,000 distinct CDR3 sequences, with roughly nine tenths found just once. Sequenced sample: CD4+ T cells from PBMCs. These receptors were taken from a human donor with Susac syndrome.

This clonotype was detected only once. The chain carries TRBV2 and TRBJ1-2; possible D gene TRBD1, 6 bases. The CDR3 is 16 residues long. V gave up 2 bases and J gave up 6 bases, with 19 bases separating them. Germline assignment: CDR1 SNHLY and CDR2 FYNNEI. The CDR3 nucleotides read TGTGCCAGCAGTGAATCGGGGACACCGGCCATCCATGGCTACACCTTC. Its protein product is CASSESGTPAIHGYTF.

The rearrangement joins TRBV6-5 to TRBJ2-3; maybe TRBD2 (6 bases). V was clipped by 2 bases and J by 1 base, with 10 bases between them. The CDR3 is 15 residues long. The germline gives CDR1 MNHEY, CDR2 SVGAGI. The CDR3 region has the DNA TGTGCCAGCAGTTACGACGGGGAGGGCACAGATACGCAGTATTTT. Translating it yields CASSYDGEGTDTQYF.

The V call is TRBV27, the J call TRBJ2-3; 7 bases match TRBD2. The CDR3 totals 14 residues. The V gene end was trimmed by 2 bases and the J gene end by 5 bases; junction bases not matched to a gene: 4. Germline values: CDR1 MNHEY, CDR2 SMNVEV (reference sequence). DNA for the CDR3: TGTGCCAGCAGTTTAGCGGGAGTGGGAGATACGCAGTATTTT. Protein product: CASSLAGVGDTQYF.

V and J are TRBV2 and TRBJ2-7, with 8 bases matching TRBD2. The V gene end was trimmed by 6 bases and the J gene end by 4 bases; junction bases not matched to a gene: 8. The CDR3 totals 14 residues. The germline V gene encodes CDR1 SNHLY and CDR2 FYNNEI. The CDR3 nucleotides read TGTGCCAGCAGCTTGAGCGGGGGAGGATACGAGCAGTACTTC. It yields the protein CASSLSGGGYEQYF.

This sequence joins TRBV5-1 and TRBJ2-7; D is undetermined. The V gene's germline CDR1 is SGHRS and CDR2 YFSETQ. V was cut by 4 bases and J by 6 bases, with 11 bases left in between. The CDR3 loop spans 12 amino acids. The CDR3 loop reads CASSIGPSEQYF. DNA for the CDR3: TGCGCCAGCAGCATTGGTCCGAGCGAGCAGTACTTC.

This clonotype was seen only a few times. The chain carries TRBV7-2 and TRBJ1-1; D perhaps matches TRBD1 (6 bases). Trimming took off 0 bases at V and 8 bases at J, with 16 bases between the two ends. Germline lookup yields CDR1 SGHTA and CDR2 FQGNSA. This CDR3 has 15 residues. The CDR3: CASSLANRVGSEAFF. DNA of the CDR3: TGTGCCAGCAGCTTAGCGAACAGGGTAGGATCCGAAGCTTTCTTT.

The chain's CDR3 is CASSQGTGAGVTDTQYF. In DNA form, the CDR3 reads TGTGCCAGCAGCCAAGGTACGGGGGCAGGAGTCACAGATACGCAGTATTTT. The rearrangement links TRBV3-1 to TRBJ2-3, with D perhaps assigned TRBD1 or TRBD2 (6 bases each). V lost 1 base, J lost 2 bases, and 16 bases lay in between. Germline assignment: CDR1 LGHDT and CDR2 YNNKEL (reference sequence). There are 17 residues in the CDR3.

This chain joins TRBV5-6 and TRBJ1-3, with 8 bases matching TRBD1. The CDR3 spans 16 residues. V was clipped by 4 bases and J by 1 base; unmatched bases: 7. The germline CDR1 and CDR2 sequences are SGHDT and YYEEEE. CDR3 amino acids: CASSAGTGASGNTIYF. CDR3 nucleotides: TGTGCCAGCAGCGCCGGGACAGGAGCTTCTGGAAACACCATATATTTT. The variable domain in full, with the rest retrieved from reference TRBV5-6 and TRBJ1-3, is DAGVTQSPTHLIKTRGQQVTLRCSPKSGHDTVSWYQQALGQGPQFIFQYYEEEERQRGNFPDRFSGHQFPNYSSELNVNALLLGDSALYLCASSAGTGASGNTIYFGEGSWLTVV.

The chain joins TRBV12-3 or TRBV12-4 to TRBJ2-7; TRBD1 is a possible D gene (7 bases). The V end lost 6 bases, the J end lost 10 bases, and 16 bases lay between the germline ends. CDR3 size: 12 residues. The CDR3 DNA reads as TGTGCCAGCAGACGGGAGACAGGGATTCAGTACTTC. Residues: CASRRETGIQYF.

V is TRBV27 and J is TRBJ1-1, with unresolved D. The CDR3 sequence is 10 residues long. Trimming cost V 6 bases and J 12 bases, with 11 bases left between them. The germline V gene has CDR1 MNHEY and CDR2 SMNVEV (reference sequence). The CDR3 is CASREGDSFF. CDR3 in DNA: TGTGCCAGCAGGGAAGGAGACTCTTTCTTT.

The chain couples TRBV7-9 to TRBJ2-1, with D perhaps TRBD1 or TRBD2 (5 bases each). The germline V gene has CDR1 SEHNR and CDR2 FQNEAQ (reference sequence). This CDR3 has 13 amino acids. The V gene lost 2 bases and the J gene lost 5 bases, with 7 bases spanning the gap. CDR3 in amino acids: CASSLWGNNEQFF. In DNA, the CDR3 is TGTGCCAGCAGCTTATGGGGGAACAATGAGCAGTTCTTC.

The V gene is TRBV29-1, the J gene TRBJ1-1; D is undetermined. This CDR3 has 13 residues. V shed 7 bases and J shed 1 base, with 13 bases lying between them. Germline V gene data show CDR1 as SQVTM and CDR2 as ANQGSEA. CDR3 region: CSGQSRPNTEAFF. DNA for the CDR3: TGCAGCGGTCAGAGTAGACCGAACACTGAAGCTTTCTTT.

The rearrangement uses TRBV2 and TRBJ1-2; the D is unclear. Trimming stripped 4 bases from V and 0 bases from J, with 12 bases between. The CDR3 length is 15 residues. CDR1 is SNHLY and CDR2 is FYNNEI in the germline V gene. This CDR3 reads CASSVMKESNYGYTF. Here the CDR3 DNA reads TGTGCCAGCAGTGTTATGAAAGAATCTAACTATGGCTACACCTTC.

The rearrangement joins TRBV20-1 to TRBJ2-7; tentative D call: TRBD1 (6 bases). Trimming left V 0 bases short and J 2 bases short, with 17 bases between. The germline gives CDR1 DFQATT, CDR2 SNEGSKA (reference sequence). This CDR3 is built from 16 residues. The CDR3 protein is CSARDPRRDTAYEQYF. CDR3 DNA sequence: TGCAGTGCTAGAGATCCTCGCCGGGACACCGCCTACGAGCAGTACTTC.

The chain joins TRBV9 to TRBJ2-7; weak D call: TRBD1 (6 bases). V lost 0 bases and J lost 0, with 13 bases in between. The germline CDR1 and CDR2 sequences are SGDLS and YYNGEE. This CDR3 comprises 16 residues. Here the CDR3 DNA reads TGTGCCAGCAGCGTAGTCGCAGGGGCGACCTCCTACGAGCAGTACTTC. Encoded protein: CASSVVAGATSYEQYF.

The chain has TRBV27 and TRBJ2-2, with D possibly TRBD1 on 6 matching bases. Germline CDR1 reads MNHEY; CDR2 reads SMNVEV (reference sequence). The V and J ends lost 5 bases and 6 bases respectively, with 13 bases between them. The CDR3 is made up of 14 amino acids. CDR3 DNA sequence: TGTGCCAGCAGTGCAGGGGTTTTACCCGGGGAGCTGTTTTTT. Translation: CASSAGVLPGELFF.

The gene calls are TRBV9 and TRBJ2-3; D is perhaps TRBD2 (6 bases). Trimming cost V 1 base and J 6 bases, with 18 bases left between them. The CDR3 covers 16 residues. In germline, CDR1 is SGDLS, CDR2 YYNGEE. CDR3 loop: CASSVKTGGGADTQYF. The CDR3 nucleotides read TGTGCCAGCAGCGTAAAGACTGGAGGAGGGGCGGATACGCAGTATTTT.

This sequence joins TRBV20-1 and TRBJ2-6; D could derive from TRBD1 or TRBD2 (6 bases each). Per the germline V gene, CDR1 is DFQATT and CDR2 is SNEGSKA (reference sequence). This CDR3 spans 15 amino acids. V was pared by 6 bases and J by 0 bases, with 12 bases between. The CDR3 here is CSAKKGGSGANVLTF. The DNA for the CDR3 is TGCAGTGCCAAAAAGGGGGGCTCTGGGGCCAACGTCCTGACTTTC.

The chain is built from TRBV7-2 and TRBJ2-1, with 12 bases aligning to TRBD2. The CDR3 covers 16 residues. Germline V gives CDR1 SGHTA, CDR2 FQGNSA. V was pared by 5 bases and J by 6 bases, with 8 bases of the junction left unmatched. CDR3 residues: CASSRASGRGSNEQFF. CDR3 nucleotide sequence: TGTGCCAGCAGCCGCGCTAGCGGGAGGGGTTCCAATGAGCAGTTCTTC.

The rearrangement uses TRBV18 and TRBJ2-7; 11 nucleotides align to TRBD1. Losses at the gene ends were 6 bases for V and 2 bases for J; bases not matched to a gene: 6. Germline values: CDR1 KGHSH, CDR2 LQKENI. This CDR3 has 15 amino acids. In DNA form, the CDR3 reads TGTGCCAGCTCTCAAGGGACAGGGGGAACCTACGAGCAGTACTTC. Translation: CASSQGTGGTYEQYF.

V gene TRBV5-1 combines with J gene TRBJ1-3; D uncertain. CDR1 is SGHRS, CDR2 YFSETQ, per germline. V lost 4 bases to trimming and J lost 3 bases, with 11 bases between them. The CDR3 spans 14 residues. The CDR3 is CASSLMDVGNTIYF. CDR3 DNA: TGCGCCAGCAGCCTGATGGACGTTGGAAACACCATATATTTT.

This sequence joins TRBV4-1 and TRBJ2-1; TRBD2 aligns across 10 bases. Germline CDR1 and CDR2: MGHRA and YSYEKL. Trimming removed 4 bases from V and 1 base from J; junction bases left unmatched: 1. There are 15 residues in the CDR3. The CDR3 sequence is CASSPAGGSYNEQFF. The CDR3 bases are TGCGCCAGCAGCCCAGCGGGAGGGTCCTACAATGAGCAGTTCTTC.

The gene calls are TRBV7-9 and TRBJ2-5; TRBD2 matches at 11 bases. This CDR3 region has 17 residues. Per the germline V gene, CDR1 is SEHNR and CDR2 is FQNEAQ (reference sequence). V shed 5 bases, J shed 1 base, and the junction held 9 bases outside the gene matches. CDR3 loop: CASSRLETSGIQETQYF. CDR3 coding DNA: TGTGCCAGCAGCCGATTAGAGACTAGCGGGATCCAAGAGACCCAGTACTTC.

This clonotype occurred once. The rearrangement links TRBV12-3 or TRBV12-4 to TRBJ1-6, with 7 bases fitting TRBD1. V dropped 7 bases and J dropped 10; count of bases not matched to a gene: 10. The CDR3 spans 14 residues. This CDR3 reads CASTLTGAGSPLHF. CDR3 sequence (DNA): TGTGCCAGCACCCTTACAGGGGCGGGGTCACCCCTCCACTTT.